Following are 20 T cell receptor beta chains from one sample sequenced in a study of cytotoxic CD8 clonotypes in ibrutinib-treated CLL. Profiled with immunoSEQ multiplex PCR; TCRdb holds only in-frame clones, not every one. The sample records about 140,000 clones, about 76% being singletons. Sequenced here: PBMCs, sampled after 24 months of ibrutinib treatment. The source of these receptors is a human donor with chronic lymphocytic leukemia.

The chain is built from TRBV4-2 and TRBJ2-1; D is tentatively TRBD1 or TRBD2 (6 bases each). Trimming pared 0 bases from V and 10 bases from J, leaving 10 bases between. This CDR3 comprises 13 residues. The germline V gene has CDR1 LGHNA and CDR2 YNFKEQ. The CDR3 DNA sequence: TGTGCCAGCAGCCAAGATCTCGGGGGCGAGCAGTTCTTC. It is translated as CASSQDLGGEQFF.

This clone was picked up many times. CDR3: CASSDDRVGGYTF. Written as DNA, the CDR3 is TGTGCCAGCAGCGACGACAGGGTGGGTGGCTACACCTTC. The chain recombines TRBV7-9 with TRBJ1-2, with 7 bases matching TRBD1. The CDR3 has 13 residues. J gave up 7 bases and V 5 bases, and 7 bases lay outside the gene matches. The germline V gene encodes CDR1 SEHNR and CDR2 FQNEAQ (reference sequence).

CDR3 sequence reads: CASSPPGTLVGNTIYF. The CDR3 DNA reads as TGTGCCAGCAGCCCCCCCGGGACGTTGGTTGGAAACACCATATATTTT. The genes are TRBV7-9 and TRBJ1-3, with D maybe TRBD1 (5 bases). The V and J ends lost 5 bases and 3 bases respectively, with 17 bases between them. The CDR3 has 16 amino acids. Germline V lookup: CDR1 SEHNR, CDR2 FQNEAQ (reference sequence).

This clone showed up just once. The rearrangement uses TRBV6-6 and TRBJ2-1; D remains unclear. Between the trimmed V and J ends, which lost 2 bases and 9 bases, there was a span of 5 bases. The V gene's germline CDR1 is MNHNY and CDR2 SVGAGI (reference sequence). This CDR3 spans 11 amino acids. CDR3 region: CASSYGGEQFF. The DNA of the CDR3 is TGTGCCAGCAGTTACGGCGGTGAGCAGTTCTTC.

This clone occurred once. This chain uses TRBV4-1 with TRBJ2-1, with TRBD2 as a possible D gene (7 bases). Trimming removed 3 bases at V and 9 bases at J, with 18 bases between. CDR1 and CDR2 (germline): MGHRA, YSYEKL. This CDR3 spans 15 amino acids. CDR3 coding DNA: TGCGCCAGCAGCCACCCCTGGGGGGAGGGGGGTGAGCAGTTCTTC. Amino acids: CASSHPWGEGGEQFF.

The chain couples TRBV5-1 to TRBJ2-1; D is unresolved. V dropped 0 bases and J dropped 0 bases, with 7 bases sitting between them. The CDR3 is 15 amino acids. Germline lookup yields CDR1 SGHRS and CDR2 YFSETQ. CDR3 region: CASSLAQSSYNEQFF. The CDR3 DNA sequence: TGCGCCAGCAGCTTGGCGCAGAGCTCCTACAATGAGCAGTTCTTC. Full variable domain (rest looked up from reference TRBV5-1 and TRBJ2-1): KAGVTQTPRYLIKTRGQQVTLSCSPISGHRSVSWYQQTPGQGLQFLFEYFSETQRNKGNFPGRFSGRQFSNSRSEMNVSTLELGDSALYLCASSLAQSSYNEQFFGPGTRLTVL.

The gene calls are TRBV19 and TRBJ2-3; possible D gene TRBD1, 5 bases. Germline-derived CDR1 and CDR2 are LNHDA and SQIVND (reference sequence). Deletions cut 6 bases from V and 0 bases from J, with 19 bases between. The CDR3 has 17 amino acids. The DNA of the CDR3 is TGTGCCAGTAGCCCAGTTAGGGGCACGATAAGCACAGATACGCAGTATTTT. It is translated as CASSPVRGTISTDTQYF.

V gene TRBV7-2 combines with J gene TRBJ2-7; TRBD1 aligns across 11 bases. The CDR3 sequence is 14 residues long. Losses at the gene ends were 5 bases for V and 1 base for J; bases not matched to a gene: 1. Per the germline V gene, CDR1 is SGHTA and CDR2 is FQGNSA. The CDR3 is CASSRDRGSYEQYF. CDR3 DNA: TGTGCCAGCAGCCGGGACAGGGGGTCCTACGAGCAGTACTTC.

V gene TRBV28 combines with J gene TRBJ1-2; D unresolved. V was pared by 6 bases and J by 2 bases, with 10 bases between. From germline, CDR1 is MDHEN and CDR2 SYDVKM. CDR3 length equals 13 residues. This CDR3 is CASRLQQNYGYTF. The CDR3 DNA follows: TGTGCCAGCAGGCTGCAGCAAAACTATGGCTACACCTTC.

V gene TRBV11-3 combines with J gene TRBJ2-3; 7 bases agree with TRBD2. V shed 1 base and J 5 bases; nucleotides not matched to a gene: 12. This CDR3 is 17 amino acids long. CDR1 is SGHNT, CDR2 YENEEA, per germline. This CDR3 reads CASSLGRREAGEDTQYF. The CDR3 coding sequence is TGTGCCAGCAGCTTAGGTCGCCGGGAGGCGGGGGAAGATACGCAGTATTTT.

The gene calls are TRBV5-4 and TRBJ2-2; TRBD2 aligns across 7 bases. This CDR3 is built from 15 residues. The trim removed 0 bases at V and 1 base at J, leaving 0 bases unmatched. Looked up from germline, CDR1 is SGHNT and CDR2 is YYREEE (reference sequence). The CDR3, as DNA: TGTGCCAGCAGCTTGGCTAGCGGGAACACCGGGGAGCTGTTTTTT. It yields the protein CASSLASGNTGELFF.

V gene TRBV28 combines with J gene TRBJ2-7, with D unresolved. V was trimmed by 6 bases and J by 1 base, leaving 10 bases between them. Germline V gene sequence: CDR1 MDHEN, CDR2 SYDVKM. The CDR3 sequence is 13 residues long. Here the CDR3 reads CASSLTASYEQYF. The DNA of the CDR3 is TGTGCCAGCAGCCTGACGGCATCCTACGAGCAGTACTTC.

This chain links TRBV27 with TRBJ2-7; TRBD2 might be the D (6 bases). This CDR3 spans 14 amino acids. The ends were cut back, 3 bases at V and 2 bases at J, with 11 bases in the middle. Per germline, CDR1 MNHEY and CDR2 SMNVEV (reference sequence). CDR3 bases: TGTGCCAGCAGTTTGGGGGGAGGAACCTACGAGCAGTACTTC. Translating it yields CASSLGGGTYEQYF.

Turning to this clone: Within the sample, other DNA sequences also encode this same CDR3. The chain recombines TRBV18 with TRBJ2-3, with D perhaps being TRBD1 or TRBD2 (5 bases each). Trimming stripped 3 bases from V and 1 base from J, with 5 bases between. The CDR3 is 13 amino acids. The germline V gene encodes CDR1 KGHSH and CDR2 LQKENI. DNA for the CDR3: TGTGCCAGCTCACCGGGGGGCACAGATACGCAGTATTTT. Residues: CASSPGGTDTQYF.

This chain links TRBV6-1 with TRBJ2-7, with D tentatively TRBD1 or TRBD2 (5 bases each). Germline V gene data show CDR1 as MNHNS and CDR2 as SASEGT. V lost 4 bases to trimming and J lost 2 bases, with 15 bases between them. The CDR3 is made up of 15 amino acids. This CDR3 is CASSVLRGGPYEQYF. The CDR3 DNA sequence: TGTGCCAGCAGTGTGTTGAGGGGTGGCCCCTACGAGCAGTACTTC.

The V gene is TRBV7-2, the J gene TRBJ2-1; D unresolved. V shed 5 bases and J shed 5 bases, with 10 bases lying between them. This CDR3 contains 13 residues. Germline-derived CDR1 and CDR2 are SGHTA and FQGNSA. The CDR3 DNA reads as TGTGCCAGCAGCATAGTAACCAACAATGAGCAGTTCTTC. This encodes CASSIVTNNEQFF. Supplemented by reference TRBV7-2 and TRBJ2-1, the full variable domain reads GAGVSQSPSNKVTEKGKDVELRCDPISGHTALYWYRQSLGQGLEFLIYFQGNSAPDKSGLPSDRFSAERTGGSVSTLTIQRTQQEDSAVYLCASSIVTNNEQFFGPGTRLTVL.

The V gene is TRBV4-1, the J gene TRBJ2-1, with 7 bases aligning to TRBD2. Germline loops: CDR1 MGHRA, CDR2 YSYEKL. Losses at the gene ends were 1 base for V and 2 bases for J; bases not matched to a gene: 5. This CDR3 is 16 amino acids long. DNA for the CDR3: TGCGCCAGCAGCCAAGCGGAGAGCGGGGCCTACAATGAGCAGTTCTTC. Translation: CASSQAESGAYNEQFF.

In this sample, this clone turned up once. The CDR3 DNA reads TGCGCCAGCAGCTCCCTGGACAGGGGGTCCTACGAGCAGTACTTC. This translates into CASSSLDRGSYEQYF. The genes are TRBV5-1 and TRBJ2-7; 10 positions agree with TRBD1. From germline, CDR1 is SGHRS and CDR2 YFSETQ. Trimming removed 3 bases from V and 1 base from J; junction bases left unmatched: 4. This CDR3 is 15 amino acids long.

J is TRBJ2-3 and V is TRBV7-3, with D possibly TRBD1 on 7 matching bases. The germline gives CDR1 SGHTA, CDR2 FQGTGA. The length of the CDR3 is 15 residues. Trimming pared 5 bases from V and 1 base from J, leaving 13 bases between. The CDR3 protein is CASSQGGAGTDTQYF. The CDR3 DNA reads as TGTGCCAGCAGCCAGGGGGGAGCCGGCACAGATACGCAGTATTTT. Full variable domain (outside the CDR3, taken from reference TRBV7-3 and TRBJ2-3): GAGVSQTPSNKVTEKGKYVELRCDPISGHTALYWYRQSLGQGPEFLIYFQGTGAADDSGLPNDRFFAVRPEGSVSTLKIQRTERGDSAVYLCASSQGGAGTDTQYFGPGTRLTVL.

The gene calls are TRBV28 and TRBJ1-2, with a tentative D call TRBD1 (5 bases). Trimming removed 6 bases at V and 4 bases at J, with 12 bases between. This CDR3 is 13 amino acids long. From germline, CDR1 is MDHEN and CDR2 SYDVKM. CDR3 residues: CASSPGGVYGYTF. The DNA of the CDR3 is TGTGCCAGCAGCCCGGGGGGGGTCTATGGCTACACCTTC.